The rows below give T cell receptor beta chains drawn from one sample of a study of Ad26.COV2.S vaccination and SARS-CoV-2 variants. Profiling relied on immunoSEQ multiplex PCR, and the TCRdb table lists in-frame clones only, not all of them. Altogether fewer than 400,000 clones are present, about 86% being singletons, with the ten largest covering 1.9%. The sequenced sample was peripheral blood, obtained in a trial of Ad26.COV2.S vaccine versus placebo. The receptors here all came from a person between 18 and 65 years old who received the Ad26.COV2.S COVID-19 vaccine or a placebo. Each CDR3 is given with its conserved first and last residue. D genes are given only for firm matches. Only some rows state a clone size, as once, few, many or a class for expanded clones.

v_gene: TRBV5-4; d_gene: NA; abundance: NA; j_gene: TRBJ1-1; CDR3aa: CASSFGQGRTEAFF; CDR3nt: TGTGCCAGCAGCTTCGGGCAGGGGAGGACTGAAGCTTTCTTT
v_gene: TRBV7-9; d_gene: NA; abundance: NA; j_gene: TRBJ2-7; CDR3aa: CASSFGQLYEQYF; CDR3nt: TGTGCCAGCAGCTTCGGACAGCTGTACGAGCAGTACTTC
v_gene: TRBV7-9; d_gene: NA; abundance: NA; j_gene: TRBJ1-4; CDR3aa: CASSLYTTTNEKLFF; CDR3nt: TGTGCCAGCAGCCTATACACGACAACTAATGAAAAACTGTTTTTT
v_gene: TRBV3-1/TRBV3-2; d_gene: TRBD1; abundance: NA; j_gene: TRBJ1-2; CDR3aa: CASSPGTGPYGYTF; CDR3nt: TGTGCCAGCAGCCCCGGGACAGGGCCGTATGGCTACACCTTC
v_gene: TRBV3-1/TRBV3-2; d_gene: NA; abundance: few; j_gene: TRBJ1-1; CDR3aa: CASSPLQDLNTEAFF; CDR3nt: TGTGCCAGCAGCCCCCTACAGGACCTTAACACTGAAGCTTTCTTT
v_gene: TRBV6-5; d_gene: NA; abundance: NA; j_gene: TRBJ1-1; CDR3aa: CASSYSMYAGTEAFF; CDR3nt: TGTGCCAGCAGTTACTCGATGTATGCAGGGACTGAAGCTTTCTTT
v_gene: TRBV5-6; d_gene: TRBD1; abundance: once; j_gene: TRBJ2-7; CDR3aa: CASSFGQEPSYEQYF; CDR3nt: TGTGCCAGCAGCTTCGGACAGGAGCCCTCCTACGAGCAGTACTTC
v_gene: TRBV6-2/TRBV6-3; d_gene: TRBD1; abundance: NA; j_gene: TRBJ2-7; CDR3aa: CASSQTGALPYEQYF; CDR3nt: TGTGCCAGCAGTCAGACAGGGGCCTTACCCTACGAGCAGTACTTC
v_gene: TRBV5-6; d_gene: TRBD2; abundance: NA; j_gene: TRBJ2-3; CDR3aa: CASSSWTSGGADTQYF; CDR3nt: TGTGCCAGCAGCTCTTGGACTAGCGGGGGGGCCGATACGCAGTATTTT
v_gene: TRBV9; d_gene: NA; abundance: NA; j_gene: TRBJ1-2; CDR3aa: CASSATGKGVSYTF; CDR3nt: TGTGCCAGCAGCGCCACAGGGAAGGGAGTTTCCTACACCTTC
v_gene: TRBV5-1; d_gene: NA; abundance: NA; j_gene: TRBJ1-3; CDR3aa: CASSSQLDSSGNTIYF; CDR3nt: TGCGCCAGCAGCTCCCAATTAGACAGCTCTGGAAACACCATATATTTT
v_gene: TRBV6-2/TRBV6-3; d_gene: NA; abundance: NA; j_gene: TRBJ2-1; CDR3aa: CASTPRGGNEQFF; CDR3nt: TGTGCCAGCACCCCAAGGGGGGGAAATGAGCAGTTCTTC
v_gene: TRBV5-1; d_gene: NA; abundance: NA; j_gene: TRBJ2-1; CDR3aa: CASSPPGGQHNEQFF; CDR3nt: TGCGCCAGCAGCCCTCCTGGTGGGCAGCACAATGAGCAGTTCTTC
v_gene: TRBV6-5; d_gene: NA; abundance: NA; j_gene: TRBJ1-2; CDR3aa: CASSPGPLYGYTF; CDR3nt: TGTGCCAGCAGCCCCGGACCGTTATATGGCTACACCTTC
v_gene: TRBV2; d_gene: NA; abundance: NA; j_gene: TRBJ2-1; CDR3aa: CASSETRDEQFF; CDR3nt: TGTGCCAGCAGTGAAACTAGAGACGAGCAGTTCTTC
v_gene: TRBV7-2; d_gene: TRBD2; abundance: NA; j_gene: TRBJ2-1; CDR3aa: CASSLVGTSGGESYNEQFF; CDR3nt: TGTGCCAGCAGCTTAGTGGGGACTAGCGGGGGCGAGTCCTACAATGAGCAGTTCTTC
v_gene: TRBV7-9; d_gene: NA; abundance: NA; j_gene: TRBJ1-1; CDR3aa: CASSLRGIEPEAFF; CDR3nt: TGTGCCAGCAGCTTGAGGGGGATTGAGCCTGAAGCTTTCTTT
v_gene: TRBV18; d_gene: TRBD1; abundance: NA; j_gene: TRBJ2-2; CDR3aa: CASSVQGEANTGELFF; CDR3nt: TGTGCCAGCTCAGTACAGGGGGAAGCGAACACCGGGGAGCTGTTTTTT
v_gene: TRBV9; d_gene: NA; abundance: NA; j_gene: TRBJ1-3; CDR3aa: CASSVSRGGNTIYF; CDR3nt: TGTGCCAGCAGCGTAAGCAGGGGAGGAAACACCATATATTTT
v_gene: TRBV7-2; d_gene: TRBD1; abundance: NA; j_gene: TRBJ2-3; CDR3aa: CASSYRDRGGDTQYF; CDR3nt: TGTGCCAGCAGCTACCGGGACAGGGGGGGAGATACGCAGTATTTT
v_gene: TRBV14; d_gene: TRBD2; abundance: NA; j_gene: TRBJ2-3; CDR3aa: CASSRTSGRTDTQYF; CDR3nt: TGTGCCAGCAGCCGGACTAGCGGGAGGACAGATACGCAGTATTTT
v_gene: TRBV7-8; d_gene: TRBD1; abundance: NA; j_gene: TRBJ1-1; CDR3aa: CASTLRGRGEAFF; CDR3nt: TGTGCCAGCACCCTAAGGGGGCGCGGTGAAGCTTTCTTT
v_gene: TRBV19; d_gene: TRBD1; abundance: NA; j_gene: TRBJ2-7; CDR3aa: CASSEGQGYEQYF; CDR3nt: TGTGCCAGTAGTGAGGGACAGGGTTACGAGCAGTACTTC